The clone carrying this T cell receptor (beta chain) has just one count. Its antigen remains unidentified. The sample originates from a study of STAT3 mutations in large granular lymphocyte leukemia. Study-wide results and limits: At least one immunodominant TCR beta clonotype appeared in every T-cell large granular lymphocyte leukemia patient.

Each sample's TCRbeta library yielded on average about 38,000 productive templates. Sequenced by immunoSEQ multiplex PCR; TCRdb stores in-frame clones only, minus some. Of 25,000 to 30,000 clones in the sample, 60% to 85% were seen once. This CDR3 region has 17 residues. The germline CDR1 and CDR2 sequences are SGHRS and YFSETQ. The trim removed 0 bases at V and 5 bases at J, leaving 7 bases unmatched. Sequenced: peripheral blood mononuclear cells. This sequence was found in a woman in her forties or fifties with T-cell large granular lymphocyte leukemia. Some clones in this sample may be carry-over from other donors' samples. The rearrangement uses TRBV5-1 and TRBJ2-2, with 10 positions matching TRBD2. As DNA, the CDR3 is TGCGCCAGCAGCTTGGGGGGCGCACTAGCGGGAACCGGGGAGCTGTTTTTT. Its protein is CASSLGGALAGTGELFF. The variable domain in full, with the rest retrieved from reference TRBV5-1 and TRBJ2-2, is KAGVTQTPRYLIKTRGQQVTLSCSPISGHRSVSWYQQTPGQGLQFLFEYFSETQRNKGNFPGRFSGRQFSNSRSEMNVSTLELGDSALYLCASSLGGALAGTGELFFGEGSRLTVL.